The source of this T cell receptor beta chain is a study of blood T cells in healthy people across ages. Points from the study as a whole: When one million T cells were used, diversity estimates were thought to be underestimates. It was not possible, with unsorted PBMCs, to conclusively compare naive and antigen-experienced cells.

Total RNA extraction produced at least 6 micrograms (per sample) for the study. Worth noting for this clonotype: Its target is not known.

It was with a sample-barcoded 5' primer and a J-beta primer mix that a second PCR of roughly 6 to 12 cycles was run. Tags on each cDNA molecule came from a template-switch adaptor with 12 random nucleotides. TCRdb reprocessed the 5' RACE reads with MiXCR, giving one entry per CDR3 protein. This table holds approximately 360,000 distinct CDR3 sequences, roughly half found once. The sample was blood. The source of this sequence is a man aged 55 to 70 in good health.

In DNA, the CDR3 is TGTGCCAGCAGCGGACAGGGCACTGGGGCCAACGTCCTGACTTTC. As protein: CASSGQGTGANVLTF. The gene calls are TRBV5-6 and TRBJ2-6, with 8 bases that match TRBD1. In germline, CDR1 is SGHDT, CDR2 YYEEEE. V lost 4 bases and J lost 2; bases outside the gene matches: 2. The CDR3 consists of 15 residues.